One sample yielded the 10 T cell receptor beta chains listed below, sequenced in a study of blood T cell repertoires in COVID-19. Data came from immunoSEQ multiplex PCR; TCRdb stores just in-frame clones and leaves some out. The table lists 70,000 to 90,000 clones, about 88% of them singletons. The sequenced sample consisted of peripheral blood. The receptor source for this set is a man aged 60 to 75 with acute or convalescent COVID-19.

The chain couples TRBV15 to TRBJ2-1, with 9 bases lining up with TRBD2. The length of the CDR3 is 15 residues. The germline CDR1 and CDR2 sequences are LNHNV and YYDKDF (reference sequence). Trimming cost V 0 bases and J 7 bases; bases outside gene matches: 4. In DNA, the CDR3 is TGTGCCACCAGCAGAGAGGGACTAGCCGCTAATGAGCAGTTCTTC. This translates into CATSREGLAANEQFF.

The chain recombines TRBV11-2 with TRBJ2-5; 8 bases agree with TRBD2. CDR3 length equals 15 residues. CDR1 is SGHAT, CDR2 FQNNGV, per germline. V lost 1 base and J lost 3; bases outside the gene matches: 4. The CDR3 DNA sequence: TGTGCCAGCAGCTTAGGCGACGGGAGGGAAGAGACCCAGTACTTC. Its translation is CASSLGDGREETQYF.

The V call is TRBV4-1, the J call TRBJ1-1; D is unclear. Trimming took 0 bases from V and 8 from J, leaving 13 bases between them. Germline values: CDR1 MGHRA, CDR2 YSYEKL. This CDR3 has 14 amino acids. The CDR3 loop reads CASSQEAVKVEAFF. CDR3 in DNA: TGCGCCAGCAGCCAAGAGGCAGTTAAAGTAGAAGCTTTCTTT.

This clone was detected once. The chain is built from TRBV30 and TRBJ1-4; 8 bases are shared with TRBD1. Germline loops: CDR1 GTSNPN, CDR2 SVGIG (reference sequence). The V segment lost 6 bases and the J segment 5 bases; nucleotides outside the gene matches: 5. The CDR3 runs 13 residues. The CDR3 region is CACAGGSNEKLFF. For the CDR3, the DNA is TGTGCCTGCGCAGGGGGCAGCAATGAAAAACTGTTTTTT.

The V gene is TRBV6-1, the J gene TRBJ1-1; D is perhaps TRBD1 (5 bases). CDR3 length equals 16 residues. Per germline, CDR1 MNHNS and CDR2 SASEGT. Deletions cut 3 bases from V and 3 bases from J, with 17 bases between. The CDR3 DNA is TGTGCCAGCAGTGACTACAGGTCAAGAATGTACACTGAAGCTTTCTTT. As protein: CASSDYRSRMYTEAFF.

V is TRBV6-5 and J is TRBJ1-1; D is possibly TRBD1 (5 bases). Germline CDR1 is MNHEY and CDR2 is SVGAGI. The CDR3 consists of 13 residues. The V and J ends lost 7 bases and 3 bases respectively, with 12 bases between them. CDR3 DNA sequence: TGTGCCAGCACCTTACGGGGGGACACTGAAGCTTTCTTT. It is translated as CASTLRGDTEAFF.

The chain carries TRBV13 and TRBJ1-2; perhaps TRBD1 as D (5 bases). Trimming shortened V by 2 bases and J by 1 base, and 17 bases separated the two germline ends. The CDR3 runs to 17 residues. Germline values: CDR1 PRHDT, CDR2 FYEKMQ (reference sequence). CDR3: CASSLRRQGVGNYGYTF. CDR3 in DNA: TGTGCCAGCAGCTTAAGGCGCCAGGGCGTCGGTAACTATGGCTACACCTTC. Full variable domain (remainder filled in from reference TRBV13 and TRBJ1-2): AAGVIQSPRHLIKEKRETATLKCYPIPRHDTVYWYQQGPGQDPQFLISFYEKMQSDKGSIPDRFSAQQFSDYHSELNMSSLELGDSALYFCASSLRRQGVGNYGYTFGSGTRLTVV.

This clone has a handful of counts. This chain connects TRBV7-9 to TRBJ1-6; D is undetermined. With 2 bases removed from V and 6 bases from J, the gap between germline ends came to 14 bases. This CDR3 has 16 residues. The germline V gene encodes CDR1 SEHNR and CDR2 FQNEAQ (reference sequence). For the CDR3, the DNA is TGTGCCAGCAGCTTAAACGAGGAAGAATTTAATTCACCCCTCCACTTT. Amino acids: CASSLNEEEFNSPLHF. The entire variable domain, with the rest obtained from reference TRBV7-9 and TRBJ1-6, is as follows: DTGVSQNPRHKITKRGQNVTFRCDPISEHNRLYWYRQTLGQGPEFLTYFQNEAQLEKSRLLSDRFSAERPKGSFSTLEIQRTEQGDSAMYLCASSLNEEEFNSPLHFGNGTRLTVT.

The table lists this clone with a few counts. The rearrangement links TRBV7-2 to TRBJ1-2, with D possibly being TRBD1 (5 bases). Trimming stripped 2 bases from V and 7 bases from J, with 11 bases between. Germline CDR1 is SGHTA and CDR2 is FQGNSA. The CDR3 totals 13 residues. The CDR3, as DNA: TGTGCCAGCAGCTTAAGGGGCCTGGGTGGCTACACCTTC. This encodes CASSLRGLGGYTF.

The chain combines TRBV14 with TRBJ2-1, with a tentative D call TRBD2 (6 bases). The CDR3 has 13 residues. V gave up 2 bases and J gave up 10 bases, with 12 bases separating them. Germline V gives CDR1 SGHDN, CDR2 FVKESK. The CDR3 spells CASSQLRLGEQFF. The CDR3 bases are TGTGCCAGCAGCCAACTCCGACTAGGCGAGCAGTTCTTC.